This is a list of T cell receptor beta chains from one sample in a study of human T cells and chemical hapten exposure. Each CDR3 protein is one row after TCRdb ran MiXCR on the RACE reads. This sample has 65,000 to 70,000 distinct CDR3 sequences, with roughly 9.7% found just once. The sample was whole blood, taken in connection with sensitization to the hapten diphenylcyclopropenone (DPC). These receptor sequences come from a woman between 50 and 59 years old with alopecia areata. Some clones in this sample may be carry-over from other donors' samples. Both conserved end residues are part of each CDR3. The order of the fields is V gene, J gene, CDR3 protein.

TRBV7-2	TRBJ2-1	CASSLNPGSSASEQFF
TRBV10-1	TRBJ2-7	CASSESGRAYEQYF
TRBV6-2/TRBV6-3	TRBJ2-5	CASRGGDRKLETQYF
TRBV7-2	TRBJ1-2	CASSLGPGSFYGYTF
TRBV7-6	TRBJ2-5	CASSFSGETQYF
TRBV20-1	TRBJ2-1	CSARLGSRDEQFF
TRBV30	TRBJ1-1	CAWTRGNTEAFF
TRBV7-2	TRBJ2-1	CASSLEAGDYEQFF
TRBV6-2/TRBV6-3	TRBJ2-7	CASSSQGYEQYF
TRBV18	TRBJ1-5	CASSPPGVSSNQPQHF
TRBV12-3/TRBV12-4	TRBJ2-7	CASSLGRTGGMDEQYF
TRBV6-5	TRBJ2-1	CASSYQLAGNEQFF
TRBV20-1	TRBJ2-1	CSARDSGTATHNEQFF
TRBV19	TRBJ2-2	CASRSTSDTGELFF
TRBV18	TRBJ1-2	CASSPRSGVDGYTF
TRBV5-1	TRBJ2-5	CASSSKTGTIEETQYF
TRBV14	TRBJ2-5	CASSQDRGAFQETQYF
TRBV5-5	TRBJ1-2	CASRLTRSDGYTF
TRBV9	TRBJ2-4	CASSPSTGLGIQYF
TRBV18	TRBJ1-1	CASSPPGRGRGTEAFF
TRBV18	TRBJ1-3	CASSPGGSSGNTIYF
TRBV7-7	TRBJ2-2	CASSFGTGPGELFF
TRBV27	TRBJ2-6	CASSRHGSGANVLTF
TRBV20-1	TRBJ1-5	CSARPQISLNQPQHF
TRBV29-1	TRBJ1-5	CSVATGHQPQHF
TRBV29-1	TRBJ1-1	CSVSNRQDLTEAFF
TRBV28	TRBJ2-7	CASSTTGGVSYEQYF
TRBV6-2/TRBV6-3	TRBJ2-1	CASRPGQGEYNEQFF
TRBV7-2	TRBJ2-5	CASSPRSRVASGLQETQYF
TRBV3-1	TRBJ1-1	CASSQQHLNRAVNTEAFF
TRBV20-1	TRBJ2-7	CSARDRRRQTYEQYF
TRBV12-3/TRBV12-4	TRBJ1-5	CASSSGTYSNQPQHF
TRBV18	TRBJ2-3	CASSQAQGIVSTDTQYF
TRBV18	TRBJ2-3	CASSPPGVADTQYF
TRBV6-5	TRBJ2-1	CASSALAGAINEQFF
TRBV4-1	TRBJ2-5	CASSQATGLETQYF
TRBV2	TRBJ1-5	CASSVRLNQPQHF
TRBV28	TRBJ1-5	CASQGSNQPQHF
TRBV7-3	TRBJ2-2	CASSLSGTGELFF
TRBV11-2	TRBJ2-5	CASSLGNNQETQYF
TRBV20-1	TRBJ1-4	CSAKLRGTNEKLFF
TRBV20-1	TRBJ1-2	CSARTRTGGANYGYTF
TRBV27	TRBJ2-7	CASSQREGRYEQYF
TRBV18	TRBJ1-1	CASSPPGAGTNIEAFF